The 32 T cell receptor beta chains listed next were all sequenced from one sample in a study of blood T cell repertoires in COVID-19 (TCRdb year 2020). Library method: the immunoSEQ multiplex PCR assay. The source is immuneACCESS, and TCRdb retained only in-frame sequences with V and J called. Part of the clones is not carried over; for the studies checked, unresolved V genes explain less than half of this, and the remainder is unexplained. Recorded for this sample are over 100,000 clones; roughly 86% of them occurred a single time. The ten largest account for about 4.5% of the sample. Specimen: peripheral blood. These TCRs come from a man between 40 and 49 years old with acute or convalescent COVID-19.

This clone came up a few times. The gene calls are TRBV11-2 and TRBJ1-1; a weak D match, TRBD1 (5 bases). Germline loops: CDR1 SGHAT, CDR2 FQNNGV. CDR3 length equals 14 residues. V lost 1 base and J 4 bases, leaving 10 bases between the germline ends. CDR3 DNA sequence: TGTGCCAGCAGCTTAGTCAGGGTGGGCACTGAAGCTTTCTTT. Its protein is CASSLVRVGTEAFF.

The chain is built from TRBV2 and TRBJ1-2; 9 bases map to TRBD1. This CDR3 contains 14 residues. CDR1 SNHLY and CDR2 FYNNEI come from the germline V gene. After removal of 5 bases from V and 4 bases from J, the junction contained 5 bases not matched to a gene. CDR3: CASSRDRETYGYTF. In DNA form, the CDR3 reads TGTGCCAGCAGTAGGGACAGGGAGACCTATGGCTACACCTTC. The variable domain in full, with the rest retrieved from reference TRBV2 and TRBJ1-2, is EPEVTQTPSHQVTQMGQEVILRCVPISNHLYFYWYRQILGQKVEFLVSFYNNEISEKSEIFDDQFSVERPDGSNFTLKIRSTKLEDSAMYFCASSRDRETYGYTFGSGTRLTVV.

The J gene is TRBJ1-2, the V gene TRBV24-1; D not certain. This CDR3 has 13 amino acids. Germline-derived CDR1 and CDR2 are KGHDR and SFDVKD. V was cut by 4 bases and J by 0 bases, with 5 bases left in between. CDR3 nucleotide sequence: TGTGCCACCAGTGAAGGAGCTAACTATGGCTACACCTTC. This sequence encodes CATSEGANYGYTF.

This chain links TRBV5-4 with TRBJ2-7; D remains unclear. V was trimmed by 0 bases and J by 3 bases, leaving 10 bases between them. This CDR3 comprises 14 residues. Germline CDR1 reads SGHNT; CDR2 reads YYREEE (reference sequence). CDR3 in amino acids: CASSLGGINYEQYF. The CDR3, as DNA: TGTGCCAGCAGCTTGGGAGGAATAAACTACGAGCAGTACTTC.

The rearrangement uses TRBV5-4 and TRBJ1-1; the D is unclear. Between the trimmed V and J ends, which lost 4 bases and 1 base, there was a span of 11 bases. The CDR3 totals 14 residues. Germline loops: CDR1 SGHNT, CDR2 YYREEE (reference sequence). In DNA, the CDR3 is TGTGCCAGCAGCACACCCAACCCGAACACTGAAGCTTTCTTT. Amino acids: CASSTPNPNTEAFF.

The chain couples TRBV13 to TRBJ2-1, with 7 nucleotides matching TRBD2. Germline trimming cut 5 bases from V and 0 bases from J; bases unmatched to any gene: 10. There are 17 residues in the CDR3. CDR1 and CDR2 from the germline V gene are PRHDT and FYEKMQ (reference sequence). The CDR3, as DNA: TGTGCCAGCAGCGGGGGGGGACTACCCAGCTCCTACAATGAGCAGTTCTTC. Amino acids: CASSGGGLPSSYNEQFF.

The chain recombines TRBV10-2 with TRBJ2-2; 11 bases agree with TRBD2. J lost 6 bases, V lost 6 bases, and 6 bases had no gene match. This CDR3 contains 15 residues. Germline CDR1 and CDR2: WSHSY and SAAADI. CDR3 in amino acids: CASRDSGRAAGELFF. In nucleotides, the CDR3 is TGCGCCAGCAGGGATAGCGGGAGGGCGGCCGGGGAGCTGTTTTTT.

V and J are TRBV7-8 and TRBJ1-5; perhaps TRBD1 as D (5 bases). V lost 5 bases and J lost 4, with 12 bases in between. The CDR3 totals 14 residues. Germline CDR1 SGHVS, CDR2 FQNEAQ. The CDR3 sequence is CASSPPGGNQPQHF. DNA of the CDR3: TGTGCCAGCAGCCCTCCGGGGGGGAATCAGCCCCAGCATTTT. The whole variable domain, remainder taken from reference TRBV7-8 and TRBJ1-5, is GAGVSQSPRYKVAKRGQDVALRCDPISGHVSLFWYQQALGQGPEFLTYFQNEAQLDKSGLPSDRFFAERPEGSVSTLKIQRTQQEDSAVYLCASSPPGGNQPQHFGDGTRLSIL.

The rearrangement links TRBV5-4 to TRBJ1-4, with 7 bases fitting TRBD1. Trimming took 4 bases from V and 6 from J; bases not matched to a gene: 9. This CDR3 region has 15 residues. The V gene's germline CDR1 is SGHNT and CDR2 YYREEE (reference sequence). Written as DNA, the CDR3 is TGTGCCAGCAGCCTCGGCAAGGGGGCGGATGAAAAACTGTTTTTT. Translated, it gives CASSLGKGADEKLFF.

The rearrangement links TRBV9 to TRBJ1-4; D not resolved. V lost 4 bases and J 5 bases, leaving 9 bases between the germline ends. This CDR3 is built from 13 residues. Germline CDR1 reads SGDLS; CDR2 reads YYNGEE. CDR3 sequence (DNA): TGTGCCAGCAGCCCGCGAACCAATGAAAAACTGTTTTTT. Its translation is CASSPRTNEKLFF.

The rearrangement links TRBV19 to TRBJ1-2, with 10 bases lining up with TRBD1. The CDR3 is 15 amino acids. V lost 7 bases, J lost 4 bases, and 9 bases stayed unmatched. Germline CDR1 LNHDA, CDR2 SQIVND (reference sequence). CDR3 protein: CASTSGQGGFYGYTF. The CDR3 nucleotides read TGTGCCAGTACCTCTGGACAGGGGGGTTTCTATGGCTACACCTTC.

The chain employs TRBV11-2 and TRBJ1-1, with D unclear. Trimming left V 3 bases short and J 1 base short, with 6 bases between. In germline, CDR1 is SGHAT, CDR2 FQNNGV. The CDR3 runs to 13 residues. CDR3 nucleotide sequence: TGTGCCAGCAGCTTTGGGAGGAACACTGAAGCTTTCTTT. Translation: CASSFGRNTEAFF.

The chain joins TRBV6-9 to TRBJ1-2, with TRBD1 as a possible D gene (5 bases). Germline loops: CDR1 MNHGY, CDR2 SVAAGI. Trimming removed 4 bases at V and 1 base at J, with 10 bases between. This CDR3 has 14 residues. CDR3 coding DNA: TGTGCCAGCAGTTGGAGACAGCATAACTATGGCTACACCTTC. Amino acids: CASSWRQHNYGYTF.

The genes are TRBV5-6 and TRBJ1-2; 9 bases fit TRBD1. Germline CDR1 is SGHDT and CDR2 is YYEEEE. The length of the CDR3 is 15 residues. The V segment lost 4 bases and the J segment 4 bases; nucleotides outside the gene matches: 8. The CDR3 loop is CASSQGQGAGYGYTF. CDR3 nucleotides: TGTGCCAGCAGCCAGGGACAGGGAGCTGGCTATGGCTACACCTTC.

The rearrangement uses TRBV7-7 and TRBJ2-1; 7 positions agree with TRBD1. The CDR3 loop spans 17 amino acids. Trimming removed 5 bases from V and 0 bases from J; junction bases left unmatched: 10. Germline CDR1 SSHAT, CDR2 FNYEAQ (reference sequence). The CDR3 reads CASSPGPGTASYNEQFF. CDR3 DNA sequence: TGTGCCAGCAGCCCGGGGCCCGGGACAGCCTCCTACAATGAGCAGTTCTTC.

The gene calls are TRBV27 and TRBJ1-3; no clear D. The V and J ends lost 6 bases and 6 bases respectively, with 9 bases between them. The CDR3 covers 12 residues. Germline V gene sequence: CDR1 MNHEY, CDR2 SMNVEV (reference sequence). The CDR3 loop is CASRGGKNTIYF. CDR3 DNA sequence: TGTGCCAGCAGGGGCGGGAAAAACACCATATATTTT.

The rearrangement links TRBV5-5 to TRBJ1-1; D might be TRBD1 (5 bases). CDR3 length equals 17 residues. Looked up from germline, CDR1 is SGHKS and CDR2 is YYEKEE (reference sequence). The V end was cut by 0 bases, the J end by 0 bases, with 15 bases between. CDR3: CASSLVGSGYLNTEAFF. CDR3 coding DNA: TGTGCCAGCAGCTTGGTGGGGTCAGGGTACTTGAACACTGAAGCTTTCTTT.

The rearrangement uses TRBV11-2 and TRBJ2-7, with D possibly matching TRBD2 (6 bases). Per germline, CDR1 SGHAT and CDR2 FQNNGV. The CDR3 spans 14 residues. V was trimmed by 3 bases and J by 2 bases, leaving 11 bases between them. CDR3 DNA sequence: TGTGCCAGCAGCTTGAGTAGCGGTACCTACGAGCAGTACTTC. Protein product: CASSLSSGTYEQYF.

The CDR3 protein is CASSFQTGAGYTF. CDR3 DNA: TGTGCCAGCAGCTTCCAGACAGGGGCGGGCTACACCTTC. This chain uses TRBV9 with TRBJ1-2, with TRBD1 identical over 8 bases. V dropped 4 bases and J dropped 8; count of bases not matched to a gene: 7. Germline V gene data show CDR1 as SGDLS and CDR2 as YYNGEE. The length of the CDR3 is 13 residues.

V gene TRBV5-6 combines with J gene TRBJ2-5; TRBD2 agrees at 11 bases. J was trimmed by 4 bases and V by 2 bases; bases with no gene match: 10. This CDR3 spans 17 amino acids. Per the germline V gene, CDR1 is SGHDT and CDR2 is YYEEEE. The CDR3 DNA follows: TGTGCCAGCAGCTTCTACCTAGCGGGAGGAATCGCAGAGACCCAGTACTTC. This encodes CASSFYLAGGIAETQYF.

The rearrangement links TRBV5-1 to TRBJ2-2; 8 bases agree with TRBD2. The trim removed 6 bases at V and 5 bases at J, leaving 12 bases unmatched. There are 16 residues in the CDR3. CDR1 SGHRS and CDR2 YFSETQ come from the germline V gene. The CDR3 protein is CASKAIGAGVTGELFF. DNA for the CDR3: TGCGCCAGCAAAGCCATTGGAGCGGGGGTAACCGGGGAGCTGTTTTTT.

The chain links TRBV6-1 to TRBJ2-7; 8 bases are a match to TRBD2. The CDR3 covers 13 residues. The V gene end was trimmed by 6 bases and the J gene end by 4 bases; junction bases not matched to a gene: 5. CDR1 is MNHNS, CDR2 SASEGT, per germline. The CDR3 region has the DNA TGTGCCAGCAGAGCGGGAGCCGAGTACGAGCAGTACTTC. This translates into CASRAGAEYEQYF.

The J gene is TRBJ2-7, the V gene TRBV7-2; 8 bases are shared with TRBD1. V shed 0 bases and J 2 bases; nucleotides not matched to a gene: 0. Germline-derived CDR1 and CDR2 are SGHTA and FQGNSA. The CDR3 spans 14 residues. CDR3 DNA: TGTGCCAGCAGCTTAGCGGGACAGGCCTACGAGCAGTACTTC. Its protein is CASSLAGQAYEQYF.

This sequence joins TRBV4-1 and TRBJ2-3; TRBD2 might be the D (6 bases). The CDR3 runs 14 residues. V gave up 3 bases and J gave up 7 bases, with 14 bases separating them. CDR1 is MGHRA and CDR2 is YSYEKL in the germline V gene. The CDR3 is CASSQSSGGNTQYF. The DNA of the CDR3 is TGCGCCAGCAGCCAGAGTAGCGGAGGGAATACGCAGTATTTT.

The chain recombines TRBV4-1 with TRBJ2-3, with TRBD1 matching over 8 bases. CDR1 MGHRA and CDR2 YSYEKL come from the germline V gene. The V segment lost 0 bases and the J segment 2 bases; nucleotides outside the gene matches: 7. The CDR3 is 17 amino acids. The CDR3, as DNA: TGCGCCAGCAGCCAAGATTCCAGGGGGCATAACACAGATACGCAGTATTTT. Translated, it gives CASSQDSRGHNTDTQYF.

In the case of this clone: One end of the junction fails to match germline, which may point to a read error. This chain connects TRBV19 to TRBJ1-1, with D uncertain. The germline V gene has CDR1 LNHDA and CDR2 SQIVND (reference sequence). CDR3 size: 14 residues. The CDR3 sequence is CASSTTTRNSEAFF. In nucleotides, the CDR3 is TGTGCCAGTAGTACAACGACACGGAACAGTGAAGCTTTCTTT.

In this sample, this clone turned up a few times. CDR3 protein: CSVDPGQGAYGYTF. The CDR3 DNA reads TGCAGCGTCGACCCCGGGCAGGGGGCATATGGCTACACCTTC. V and J are TRBV29-1 and TRBJ1-2, with 8 bases lining up with TRBD1. This CDR3 contains 14 residues. Trimming at V came to 6 bases and at J to 5 bases, leaving 11 bases not matched to a gene. Germline V gene lookup returns CDR1 SQVTM and CDR2 ANQGSEA.

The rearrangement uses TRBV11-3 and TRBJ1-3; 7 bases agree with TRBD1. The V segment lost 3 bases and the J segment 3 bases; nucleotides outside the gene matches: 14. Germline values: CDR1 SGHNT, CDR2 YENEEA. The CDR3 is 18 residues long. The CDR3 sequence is CASSLTNRGDCIGNTIYF. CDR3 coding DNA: TGTGCCAGCAGCTTGACCAACAGGGGAGATTGTATTGGAAACACCATATATTTT. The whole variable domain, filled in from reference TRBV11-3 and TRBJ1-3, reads EAGVVQSPRYKIIEKKQPVAFWCNPISGHNTLYWYLQNLGQGPELLIRYENEEAVDDSQLPKDRFSAERLKGVDSTLKIQPAELGDSAVYLCASSLTNRGDCIGNTIYFGEGSWLTVV.

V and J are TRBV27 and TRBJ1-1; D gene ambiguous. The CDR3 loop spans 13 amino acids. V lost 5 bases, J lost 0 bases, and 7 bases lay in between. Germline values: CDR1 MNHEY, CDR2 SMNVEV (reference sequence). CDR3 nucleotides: TGTGCCAGCAGTGTATTCATGAACACTGAAGCTTTCTTT. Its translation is CASSVFMNTEAFF.

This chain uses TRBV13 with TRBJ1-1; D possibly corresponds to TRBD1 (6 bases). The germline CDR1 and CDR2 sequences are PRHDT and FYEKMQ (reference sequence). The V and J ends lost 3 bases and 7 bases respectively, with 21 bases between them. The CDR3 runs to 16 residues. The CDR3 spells CASSFEGAPLQGEAFF. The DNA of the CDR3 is TGTGCCAGCAGCTTTGAGGGTGCCCCTCTACAGGGTGAAGCTTTCTTT.

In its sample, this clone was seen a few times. The CDR3 protein is CASSVVGNTGELFF. In DNA, the CDR3 is TGTGCCAGCAGCGTAGTCGGTAACACCGGGGAGCTGTTTTTT. This chain connects TRBV9 to TRBJ2-2; D gene uncertain. This CDR3 is 14 amino acids long. Trimming removed 0 bases from V and 2 bases from J, with 5 bases in between. Germline-derived CDR1 and CDR2 are SGDLS and YYNGEE.

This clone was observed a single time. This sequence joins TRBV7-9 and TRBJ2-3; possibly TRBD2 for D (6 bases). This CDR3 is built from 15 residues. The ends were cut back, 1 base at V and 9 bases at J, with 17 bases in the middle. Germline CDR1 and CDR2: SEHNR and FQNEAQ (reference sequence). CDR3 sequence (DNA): TGTGCCAGCAGCTTAGGCGGGAATGCACAGATCACGCAGTATTTT. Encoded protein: CASSLGGNAQITQYF.